These 8 T cell receptor beta chains originate from one sample sequenced in a study of T cell responses to AZD1222 COVID-19 vaccine. The table came from immunoSEQ multiplex PCR; TCRdb's copy has only in-frame clones and leaves some out. The sample includes more than 95,000 clones, less than 95% seen only once; the top ten take around 4.8%. The source was peripheral blood, collected on day 0 of AZD1222 vaccination. The receptors originated from an adult in good health.

The chain recombines TRBV3-1 (or the pseudogene TRBV3-2) with TRBJ1-5; D gene ambiguous. Germline CDR1 LGHDT, CDR2 YNNKEL (reference sequence). V dropped 1 base and J dropped 4 bases, with 11 bases sitting between them. The CDR3 is 15 residues long. The CDR3 nucleotides read TGTGCCAGCAGCCAAGCCAGCCAAGGGAATCAGCCCCAGCATTTT. Its protein is CASSQASQGNQPQHF.

In DNA form, the CDR3 reads TGTGCCAGCAGCCGAGGACAGGCTTGGGACGAGCAGTACTTC. It encodes CASSRGQAWDEQYF. The V call is TRBV5-4, the J call TRBJ2-7; TRBD1 agrees at 7 bases. The CDR3 is 14 amino acids. J gave up 5 bases and V 4 bases, and 9 bases lay outside the gene matches. Germline V gene sequence: CDR1 SGHNT, CDR2 YYREEE (reference sequence).

The chain recombines TRBV7-9 with TRBJ1-1, with D unclear. Germline values: CDR1 SEHNR, CDR2 FQNEAQ (reference sequence). CDR3 length: 12 residues. V gave up 1 base and J gave up 10 bases, with 10 bases separating them. Here the CDR3 DNA reads TGTGCCAGCAGCTTAGGGGAGGGCCGAGCTTTCTTT. It encodes CASSLGEGRAFF.

The chain employs TRBV7-7 and TRBJ2-1; no reliable D call. The V gene's germline CDR1 is SSHAT and CDR2 FNYEAQ (reference sequence). Trimming removed 5 bases at V and 5 bases at J, with 10 bases between. The CDR3 loop spans 13 amino acids. The CDR3 here is CASSIGQNNEQFF. The DNA for the CDR3 is TGTGCCAGCAGCATCGGGCAAAACAATGAGCAGTTCTTC.

The V call is TRBV30, the J call TRBJ1-2, with D perhaps TRBD1 (6 bases). The germline V gene encodes CDR1 GTSNPN and CDR2 SVGIG (reference sequence). The CDR3 is 15 residues long. Trimming took 7 bases from V and 3 from J, leaving 21 bases between them. This CDR3 is CAYTTSTGRYYGYTF. In nucleotides, the CDR3 is TGTGCCTACACGACCAGCACAGGGCGATACTATGGCTACACCTTC.

The chain uses TRBV5-1 and TRBJ2-5, with D perhaps assigned TRBD1 or TRBD2 (6 bases each). In germline, CDR1 is SGHRS, CDR2 YFSETQ. This CDR3 has 15 residues. V lost 0 bases and J 5 bases, leaving 14 bases between the germline ends. CDR3 coding DNA: TGCGCCAGCAGCTTGGTAGGGGGGCCTGAGGAGACCCAGTACTTC. Translated: CASSLVGGPEETQYF.

The chain recombines TRBV4-1 with TRBJ1-4; D unresolved. Germline V gene sequence: CDR1 MGHRA, CDR2 YSYEKL. The CDR3 totals 14 residues. Trimming pared 1 base from V and 7 bases from J, leaving 10 bases between. The DNA of the CDR3 is TGCGCCAGCAGCCAAGGAGGTTTACTTGAAAAACTGTTTTTT. Translated, it gives CASSQGGLLEKLFF.

The DNA for the CDR3 is TGTGCCAGCAGCTTGGGATTTTCCTACGAGCAGTACTTC. This encodes CASSLGFSYEQYF. J is TRBJ2-7 and V is TRBV5-4; D gene ambiguous. The CDR3 has 13 residues. Germline V gene sequence: CDR1 SGHNT, CDR2 YYREEE (reference sequence). Trimming shortened V by 0 bases and J by 1 base, and 5 bases separated the two germline ends.